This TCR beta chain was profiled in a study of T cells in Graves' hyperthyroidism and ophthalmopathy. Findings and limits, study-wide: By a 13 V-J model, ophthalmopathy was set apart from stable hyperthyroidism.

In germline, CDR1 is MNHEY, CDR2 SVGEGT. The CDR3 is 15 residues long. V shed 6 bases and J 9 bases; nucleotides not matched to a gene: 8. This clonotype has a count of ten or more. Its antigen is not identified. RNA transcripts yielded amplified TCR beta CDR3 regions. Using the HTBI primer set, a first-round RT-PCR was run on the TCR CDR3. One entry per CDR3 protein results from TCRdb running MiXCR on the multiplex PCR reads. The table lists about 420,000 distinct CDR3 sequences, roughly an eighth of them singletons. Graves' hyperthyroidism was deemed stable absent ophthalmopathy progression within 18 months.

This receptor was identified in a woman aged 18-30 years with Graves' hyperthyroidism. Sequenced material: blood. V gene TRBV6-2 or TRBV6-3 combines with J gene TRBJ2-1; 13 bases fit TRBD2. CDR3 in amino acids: CASSLWTSGSVEQFF. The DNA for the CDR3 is TGTGCCAGCAGCCTCTGGACTAGCGGGAGTGTTGAGCAGTTCTTC.